The rows below give T cell receptor beta chains drawn from one sample of a study of T cell responses to AZD1222 COVID-19 vaccine. Sequencing was performed with immunoSEQ multiplex PCR; in TCRdb, only in-frame clones are kept and a portion is missing. This sample has under 150,000 clones; approximately 88% occur once, and the top ten carry 5% to 6%. Source: peripheral blood, taken 28 days after the second AZD1222 dose. These receptors originate from an adult who received the AZD1222 COVID-19 vaccine. The CDR3 runs from the conserved cysteine through the conserved F or W. Fields, in order: clone size, D gene, J gene, V gene, CDR3 protein, CDR3 DNA. The D gene is left open where the match is weak. A clone size is listed for some rows: how often the clone was seen (once, few, many), or a class if it is expanded.

size: -; D: TRBD2; J: TRBJ2-1; V: TRBV10-3; CDR3: CAIRLAKNEQFF; DNA: TGTGCCATCCGACTAGCGAAAAATGAGCAGTTCTTC
size: -; D: -; J: TRBJ2-1; V: TRBV19; CDR3: CASSIDGYDYNEQFF; DNA: TGTGCCAGTAGTATCGATGGGTACGATTACAATGAGCAGTTCTTC
size: once; D: TRBD1; J: TRBJ1-5; V: TRBV30; CDR3: CAWNRGTVNQPQHF; DNA: TGTGCCTGGAACCGTGGGACAGTCAATCAGCCCCAGCATTTT
size: -; D: TRBD1; J: TRBJ1-4; V: TRBV5-6; CDR3: CASSSQGATNEKLFF; DNA: TGTGCCAGCAGCTCTCAGGGGGCAACTAATGAAAAACTGTTTTTT
size: -; D: TRBD1; J: TRBJ1-6; V: TRBV10-3; CDR3: CAISEMTGAAGGNSPLHF; DNA: TGTGCCATCAGTGAGATGACAGGGGCCGCCGGAGGGAATTCACCCCTCCACTTT
size: once; D: TRBD1; J: TRBJ2-7; V: TRBV7-7; CDR3: CASSYTGGEQYF; DNA: TGTGCCAGCAGCTATACAGGGGGCGAGCAGTACTTC
size: -; D: TRBD2; J: TRBJ2-7; V: TRBV15; CDR3: CATSRDKTSGSSAEQYF; DNA: TGTGCCACCAGCAGAGATAAGACTAGCGGGTCCTCTGCCGAGCAGTACTTC
size: -; D: TRBD1; J: TRBJ1-2; V: TRBV7-2; CDR3: CASSPGQVRGYTF; DNA: TGTGCCAGCAGCCCAGGACAGGTTCGTGGCTACACCTTC
size: -; D: TRBD1; J: TRBJ1-1; V: TRBV28; CDR3: CASSTGGMNTEAFF; DNA: TGTGCCAGCAGCACAGGGGGGATGAACACTGAAGCTTTCTTT
size: -; D: TRBD1; J: TRBJ1-1; V: TRBV18; CDR3: CASSPSGGGTEAFF; DNA: TGTGCCAGCTCACCCTCAGGGGGAGGCACTGAAGCTTTCTTT
size: -; D: -; J: TRBJ1-5; V: TRBV9; CDR3: CASSRGGHQPQHF; DNA: TGTGCCAGCAGCCGGGGAGGCCATCAGCCCCAGCATTTT
size: -; D: -; J: TRBJ1-1; V: TRBV6-5; CDR3: CASSYSALGPEAFF; DNA: TGTGCCAGCAGTTACAGTGCCCTCGGGCCTGAAGCTTTCTTT
size: -; D: TRBD2; J: TRBJ2-5; V: TRBV3-1/TRBV3-2; CDR3: CASSPRGGGAFETQYF; DNA: TGTGCCAGCAGCCCGAGGGGCGGGGGGGCCTTTGAGACCCAGTACTTC
size: -; D: TRBD2; J: TRBJ2-1; V: TRBV5-1; CDR3: CASSISGTSGYNEQFF; DNA: TGCGCCAGCAGCATCTCCGGGACTAGCGGGTACAATGAGCAGTTCTTC
size: few; D: -; J: TRBJ2-7; V: TRBV11-1; CDR3: CASSFVTDAGEQYF; DNA: TGTGCCAGCAGCTTTGTGACAGATGCTGGAGAGCAGTACTTC
size: few; D: TRBD1; J: TRBJ1-2; V: TRBV30; CDR3: CAHKGQGFEGYTF; DNA: TGTGCCCACAAGGGACAGGGGTTTGAGGGCTACACCTTC
size: -; D: -; J: TRBJ2-3; V: TRBV11-2; CDR3: CASRRRTASTDTQYF; DNA: TGTGCCAGCCGCAGAAGGACGGCTAGCACAGATACGCAGTATTTT
size: -; D: TRBD2; J: TRBJ2-1; V: TRBV28; CDR3: CASSFLTSGTYNEQFF; DNA: TGTGCCAGCAGTTTCCTTACTAGCGGAACCTACAATGAGCAGTTCTTC
size: -; D: TRBD2; J: TRBJ2-1; V: TRBV14; CDR3: CASNLLAGDEQFF; DNA: TGTGCCAGCAACCTACTAGCGGGAGACGAGCAGTTCTTC
size: -; D: -; J: TRBJ2-3; V: TRBV27; CDR3: CASSFQGSQGSTQYF; DNA: TGTGCCAGCAGTTTCCAAGGATCTCAGGGATCGACGCAGTATTTT
size: -; D: TRBD1; J: TRBJ1-3; V: TRBV24-1; CDR3: CATSDPQGIAIYF; DNA: TGTGCCACCAGTGATCCACAGGGGATTGCCATATATTTT
size: -; D: TRBD1; J: TRBJ1-5; V: TRBV29-1; CDR3: CSVQDRPWEPQHF; DNA: TGCAGCGTCCAGGACAGGCCGTGGGAGCCCCAGCATTTT
size: -; D: TRBD2; J: TRBJ2-5; V: TRBV19; CDR3: CASSIDRSSGVKYF; DNA: TGTGCCAGTAGTATAGATCGGTCTAGCGGGGTCAAGTACTTC
size: -; D: TRBD1; J: TRBJ1-2; V: TRBV28; CDR3: CASSGQGGNYGYTF; DNA: TGTGCCAGCAGTGGACAGGGGGGCAACTATGGCTACACCTTC
size: -; D: -; J: TRBJ1-2; V: TRBV3-1/TRBV3-2; CDR3: CASMGGNYGYTF; DNA: TGTGCCAGCATGGGCGGGAACTATGGCTACACCTTC
size: -; D: -; J: TRBJ1-5; V: TRBV24-1; CDR3: CATSDLRFGGSNQPQHF; DNA: TGTGCCACCAGTGATTTGCGGTTTGGGGGTAGCAATCAGCCCCAGCATTTT
size: -; D: -; J: TRBJ2-1; V: TRBV3-1/TRBV3-2; CDR3: CASRFGGGREQFF; DNA: TGTGCCAGTCGGTTCGGGGGAGGACGTGAGCAGTTCTTC
size: -; D: TRBD2; J: TRBJ2-3; V: TRBV2; CDR3: CASKNLAVDDTQYF; DNA: TGTGCCAGCAAGAATCTAGCGGTGGACGATACGCAGTATTTT
size: -; D: -; J: TRBJ1-2; V: TRBV5-5; CDR3: CASSLRGVNYGYTF; DNA: TGTGCCAGCAGCTTGAGGGGGGTTAACTATGGCTACACCTTC
size: -; D: TRBD2; J: TRBJ2-5; V: TRBV29-1; CDR3: CSVEPSGGRETQYF; DNA: TGCAGCGTTGAACCCAGCGGGGGGCGGGAGACCCAGTACTTC
size: once; D: TRBD1; J: TRBJ1-4; V: TRBV18; CDR3: CASSPGQGEKLFF; DNA: TGTGCCAGCTCACCAGGACAGGGAGAAAAACTGTTTTTT
size: -; D: -; J: TRBJ2-1; V: TRBV30; CDR3: CAWRFRTYYNEQFF; DNA: TGTGCCTGGAGATTCCGGACTTACTACAATGAGCAGTTCTTC
size: -; D: -; J: TRBJ2-3; V: TRBV5-4; CDR3: CASSLDLASRSTDTQYF; DNA: TGTGCCAGCAGCTTAGACCTAGCGTCACGGAGCACAGATACGCAGTATTTT
size: -; D: TRBD1; J: TRBJ1-2; V: TRBV5-5; CDR3: CASSLGWDSSYGYTF; DNA: TGTGCCAGCAGCTTGGGGTGGGACAGCTCTTATGGCTACACCTTC
size: -; D: -; J: TRBJ1-1; V: TRBV14; CDR3: CASSQVGGWGTEAFF; DNA: TGTGCCAGCAGCCAGGTCGGGGGCTGGGGTACTGAAGCTTTCTTT
size: -; D: TRBD1; J: TRBJ2-7; V: TRBV6-5; CDR3: CASTPPGTGRREQYF; DNA: TGTGCCAGCACCCCCCCCGGGACAGGGAGGCGAGAGCAGTACTTC
size: -; D: -; J: TRBJ2-7; V: TRBV4-2; CDR3: CASSQDLSFEQYF; DNA: TGTGCCAGCAGCCAAGATCTCAGTTTCGAGCAGTACTTC
size: -; D: -; J: TRBJ1-6; V: TRBV11-2; CDR3: CASSPALYSPLHF; DNA: TGTGCCAGCAGCCCGGCCCTTTATTCACCCCTCCACTTT
size: -; D: -; J: TRBJ1-1; V: TRBV7-3; CDR3: CASSLWGANTEAFF; DNA: TGTGCCAGCAGCTTATGGGGGGCAAACACTGAAGCTTTCTTT
size: -; D: TRBD1; J: TRBJ1-2; V: TRBV6-5; CDR3: CASMTQTGDYDGYTF; DNA: TGTGCCAGCATGACACAGACAGGGGATTATGATGGCTACACCTTC
size: -; D: TRBD1; J: TRBJ2-7; V: TRBV24-1; CDR3: CATSEGGFSYEQYF; DNA: TGTGCCACCAGTGAAGGGGGCTTTTCCTACGAGCAGTACTTC
size: -; D: -; J: TRBJ2-1; V: TRBV11-2; CDR3: CASSLDQDNEQFF; DNA: TGTGCCAGCAGCTTAGATCAGGACAATGAGCAGTTCTTC
size: -; D: -; J: TRBJ2-1; V: TRBV3-1/TRBV3-2; CDR3: CASSPSTGAGEQFF; DNA: TGTGCCAGCAGCCCGTCGACTGGGGCCGGTGAGCAGTTCTTC
size: -; D: TRBD1; J: TRBJ1-4; V: TRBV2; CDR3: CASSEGTGREKLFF; DNA: TGTGCCAGCAGTGAGGGGACAGGGCGTGAAAAACTGTTTTTT
size: few; D: -; J: TRBJ1-2; V: TRBV6-5; CDR3: CASSSGLDYGYTF; DNA: TGTGCCAGCAGCTCCGGACTTGACTATGGCTACACCTTC
size: -; D: TRBD1; J: TRBJ1-1; V: TRBV11-2; CDR3: CASTSTRGPEAFF; DNA: TGTGCCAGCACCTCCACCAGGGGGCCTGAAGCTTTCTTT
size: -; D: -; J: TRBJ1-1; V: TRBV18; CDR3: CASSPLANTEAFF; DNA: TGTGCCAGCTCACCACTGGCGAACACTGAAGCTTTCTTT
size: once; D: TRBD2; J: TRBJ2-1; V: TRBV30; CDR3: CAWSALAGGNEQFF; DNA: TGTGCCTGGAGTGCGCTAGCGGGGGGCAATGAGCAGTTCTTC
size: once; D: -; J: TRBJ1-1; V: TRBV30; CDR3: CAGEALWGSGTEAFF; DNA: TGTGCCGGTGAAGCCTTGTGGGGCAGCGGGACTGAAGCTTTCTTT
size: -; D: TRBD2; J: TRBJ2-4; V: TRBV5-6; CDR3: CASSWEGLPPKNIQYF; DNA: TGTGCCAGCAGCTGGGAGGGGCTCCCGCCCAAAAACATTCAGTACTTC
size: -; D: -; J: TRBJ1-2; V: TRBV19; CDR3: CASSNWVRPGANYGYTF; DNA: TGTGCCAGTAGCAACTGGGTGCGGCCGGGGGCTAACTATGGCTACACCTTC
size: -; D: -; J: TRBJ1-5; V: TRBV15; CDR3: CATSRDVWADNQPQHF; DNA: TGTGCCACCAGCAGAGATGTTTGGGCAGACAATCAGCCCCAGCATTTT
size: -; D: TRBD1; J: TRBJ1-5; V: TRBV5-1; CDR3: CASSLGGQGDQPQHF; DNA: TGCGCCAGCAGCTTGGGGGGACAGGGAGATCAGCCCCAGCATTTT
size: -; D: -; J: TRBJ2-1; V: TRBV3-1/TRBV3-2; CDR3: CASSQLDLGPHNNEQFF; DNA: TGTGCCAGCAGCCAATTGGACCTCGGACCCCACAACAATGAGCAGTTCTTC
size: once; D: TRBD1; J: TRBJ2-2; V: TRBV12-5; CDR3: CASGLGQGSNTGELFF; DNA: TGTGCTAGTGGATTAGGACAGGGATCAAACACCGGGGAGCTGTTTTTT
size: -; D: -; J: TRBJ1-2; V: TRBV12-3/TRBV12-4; CDR3: CASSFNRNQDTF; DNA: TGTGCCAGCAGTTTTAATCGGAATCAGGACACCTTC
size: -; D: -; J: TRBJ1-2; V: TRBV6-5; CDR3: CASSYSLDLYGYTF; DNA: TGTGCCAGCAGTTACTCCCTGGACCTCTATGGCTACACCTTC
size: -; D: -; J: TRBJ1-1; V: TRBV6-5; CDR3: CASRKDPRDTEAFF; DNA: TGTGCCAGCCGAAAAGATCCTAGGGACACTGAAGCTTTCTTT
size: -; D: -; J: TRBJ2-2; V: TRBV3-1/TRBV3-2; CDR3: CATLNTGELFF; DNA: TGTGCCACCCTAAACACCGGGGAGCTGTTTTTT